A selection of T cell receptor beta chains follows, all from one sample in a study of blood T cell repertoires in COVID-19. Profiling relied on immunoSEQ multiplex PCR, and the TCRdb table lists in-frame clones only, not all of them. The sample includes roughly 75,000 clones, about four fifths of them seen just once. The specimen was peripheral blood. The receptors originated from a man between 65 and 80 years old with acute or convalescent COVID-19. The CDR3 runs from the conserved cysteine through the conserved F or W. The D gene is left open where the match is weak.

D gene,V gene,CDR3 protein
.,TRBV7-7,CASSSSFTGELFF
.,TRBV28,CASSLLEKYEQYF
.,TRBV28,CASKGRAPGNTIYF
.,TRBV7-9,CASSPGDQPQHF
TRBD2,TRBV10-3,CAISMEGRAGELFF
TRBD1,TRBV9,CASSVSDRDYGYTF
.,TRBV4-2,CASSQVGRGTDTQYF
.,TRBV27,CASSLLQDTYEQYF
.,TRBV7-3,CASSFGSYTDTQYF
.,TRBV3-1/TRBV3-2,CASSLQAGGLSTDTQYF
.,TRBV6-5,CASSPQVGNQPQHF
.,TRBV9,CASSVGLQQGAGELFF
.,TRBV24-1,CATSDSPGTEAFF
TRBD1,TRBV28,CASRLTGTDYGYTF
.,TRBV30,CGGARSYNEQFF
.,TRBV18,CASSRYLPGDSYNEQFF
.,TRBV19,CASSRTATTPSNQPQHF
.,TRBV30,CAWNFGGDTEAFF
.,TRBV11-2,CASSLGLRDQPQHF
.,TRBV5-4,CASSPGTEQETQYF
.,TRBV14,CASSQGSGRDTEAFF
TRBD2,TRBV7-2,CASSHGAGLGGDTQYF
.,TRBV14,CASSFRPQVKTEAFF
.,TRBV6-5,CASSYDSSSYNEQFF
.,TRBV7-3,CASSLRGDVNTGELFF
TRBD1,TRBV12-5,CASGLGTGGSGANVLTF
.,TRBV18,CASSPLRSGSYEQYF